This T cell receptor beta chain comes out of a study of early T cells in non-severe SARS-CoV-2 infection. The CDR3 totals 16 residues. Germline V gene data show CDR1 as DFQATT and CDR2 as SNEGSKA (reference sequence). Trimming left V 3 bases short and J 0 bases short, with 18 bases between. TCRdb passed the 5' RACE reads through MiXCR, listing each CDR3 protein once. The sample consists of around 56,000 distinct CDR3 sequences, about 8% of them appearing once. This receptor was taken from an adult who was a healthcare worker with PCR-confirmed SARS-CoV-2 infection or an uninfected control (not recorded which). The gene calls are TRBV20-1 and TRBJ2-7; D call uncertain. Sequences were derived from whole blood, sampled at baseline. DNA for the CDR3: TGCAGTGCTAGGAGCACCTCTTTTCCGGTCTCCTACGAGCAGTACTTC. It codes for CSARSTSFPVSYEQYF.